The 31 T cell receptor beta chains below all came from one sample that was sequenced in a study of T cell repertoires in cytomegalovirus infection. One entry per CDR3 protein, called by TCRdb with MiXCR from the reads. The sample contains around 630,000 distinct CDR3 sequences, approximately 24% of which appear only once. Sample: CD8+ T cells from PBMCs. These receptors were taken from a human donor in good health (CMV status not recorded). Some clones in this sample may be carry-over from other donors' samples.

This clonotype was counted a few times. The chain is built from TRBV6-5 and TRBJ2-6, with a tentative D call TRBD2 (5 bases). The CDR3 is 22 amino acids. The V end was cut by 1 base, the J end by 1 base, with 26 bases between. Germline CDR1 and CDR2: MNHEY and SVGAGI. The CDR3 here is CASSYLPPRADKRLSGANVLTF. The CDR3 DNA follows: TGTGCCAGCAGTTACTTGCCCCCGCGGGCAGACAAAAGGCTATCTGGGGCCAACGTCCTGACTTTC.

The V gene is TRBV7-9, the J gene TRBJ1-1; 7 bases agree with TRBD1. CDR1 is SEHNR and CDR2 is FQNEAQ in the germline V gene (reference sequence). The CDR3 sequence is 13 residues long. Trimming at V came to 1 base and at J to 7 bases, leaving 3 bases not matched to a gene. Here the CDR3 reads CASSLEGAREAFF. Here the CDR3 DNA reads TGTGCCAGCAGCTTAGAGGGGGCGCGTGAAGCTTTCTTT. The variable domain in full, completed from reference TRBV7-9 and TRBJ1-1, reads DTGVSQNPRHKITKRGQNVTFRCDPISEHNRLYWYRQTLGQGPEFLTYFQNEAQLEKSRLLSDRFSAERPKGSFSTLEIQRTEQGDSAMYLCASSLEGAREAFFGQGTRLTVV.

This clonotype has at least ten counts. The V call is TRBV14, the J call TRBJ1-6, with D possibly being TRBD1 (5 bases). The CDR3 has 14 amino acids. Germline CDR1 SGHDN, CDR2 FVKESK. The V end lost 3 bases, the J end lost 9 bases, and 12 bases lay between the germline ends. CDR3: CASSHPGVGSPLHF. CDR3 coding DNA: TGTGCCAGCAGCCATCCGGGGGTCGGTTCACCCCTCCACTTT.

The rearrangement uses TRBV6-1 and TRBJ1-4, with D possibly matching TRBD1 (5 bases). The CDR3 has 17 residues. Trimming stripped 5 bases from V and 5 bases from J, with 21 bases between. Germline assignment: CDR1 MNHNS and CDR2 SASEGT. CDR3 in amino acids: CASSLGPLLLGNEKLFF. In DNA form, the CDR3 reads TGTGCCAGCAGTTTGGGACCGCTATTATTGGGGAATGAAAAACTGTTTTTT.

The chain links TRBV20-1 to TRBJ1-2; D is perhaps TRBD1 (5 bases). V was clipped by 0 bases and J by 3 bases, with 14 bases between them. CDR3 length: 15 residues. Germline CDR1 reads DFQATT; CDR2 reads SNEGSKA (reference sequence). The CDR3, as DNA: TGCAGTGCTAGAGATATCCAGGGAAGGGACTATGGCTACACCTTC. It encodes CSARDIQGRDYGYTF.

The CDR3 is CASSPRDRGTEQYV. CDR3 nucleotides: TGTGCCAGCAGCCCCCGGGACCGCGGGACCGAGCAGTACGTC. The chain carries TRBV7-8 and TRBJ2-7, with a possible D match to TRBD2 (6 bases). Germline V lookup: CDR1 SGHVS, CDR2 FQNEAQ. V was pared by 5 bases and J by 6 bases, with 17 bases between. The CDR3 spans 14 residues.

This clonotype was seen many times. The V call is TRBV7-6, the J call TRBJ2-7; tentatively, D is TRBD1 (5 bases). The CDR3 runs to 14 residues. V lost 0 bases to trimming and J lost 6 bases, with 12 bases between them. Germline V gives CDR1 SGHVS, CDR2 FNYEAQ. As DNA, the CDR3 is TGTGCCAGCAGCTTAGCGACTGGGGCTCGCGAGCAGTACTTC. Encoded protein: CASSLATGAREQYF.

V usage is TRBV20-1 and J usage is TRBJ1-6; 7 nucleotides match TRBD1. Germline loops: CDR1 DFQATT, CDR2 SNEGSKA (reference sequence). The CDR3 spans 17 residues. Trimming cost V 2 bases and J 4 bases; bases outside gene matches: 11. The CDR3 DNA sequence: TGCAGTGCTAGACCCAGGGGGGGCCGCGGGTATAATTCACCCCTCCACTTT. The encoded protein is CSARPRGGRGYNSPLHF.

A single count supports this clonotype. The chain has TRBV10-3 and TRBJ2-2, with 9 positions matching TRBD2. The CDR3 has 14 amino acids. Germline values: CDR1 ENHRY, CDR2 SYGVKD. V was clipped by 10 bases and J by 1 base; unmatched bases: 4. The CDR3 loop reads CASASGENTGELFF. CDR3 nucleotides: TGTGCCAGCGCTAGCGGGGAGAACACCGGGGAGCTGTTTTTT.

This clonotype was seen a few times. The V gene is TRBV6-5, the J gene TRBJ2-1; 14 bases match TRBD2. CDR1 is MNHEY and CDR2 is SVGAGI in the germline V gene. J lost 2 bases, V lost 8 bases, and 8 bases had no gene match. This CDR3 spans 17 amino acids. CDR3 nucleotide sequence: TGTGCCAGCGGTGGACTAGCGGGGGGCCCCACCTACAATGAGCAGTTCTTC. It translates to CASGGLAGGPTYNEQFF.

This clonotype was seen repeatedly, ten times or more. The chain has TRBV7-6 and TRBJ2-7, with D hard to call. This CDR3 is built from 13 residues. The germline V gene encodes CDR1 SGHVS and CDR2 FNYEAQ. V was cut by 1 base and J by 5 bases, with 9 bases left in between. The DNA for the CDR3 is TGTGCCAGCAGCTTAGACGATCTCCACGAGCAGTACTTC. This gives the protein CASSLDDLHEQYF.

This clonotype was recorded at least ten times. This chain joins TRBV12-5 and TRBJ1-6, with unresolved D. Germline loops: CDR1 LGHNT, CDR2 FRNRAP. The CDR3 is 14 residues long. Between the trimmed V and J ends, which lost 1 base and 3 bases, there was a span of 4 bases. CDR3 residues: CASGLAYYNSPLHF. The DNA for the CDR3 is TGTGCTAGTGGTTTGGCTTACTATAATTCACCCCTCCACTTT.

This chain connects TRBV20-1 to TRBJ2-4; TRBD1 matches at 9 bases. V dropped 7 bases and J dropped 9; count of bases not matched to a gene: 7. Germline V gene sequence: CDR1 DFQATT, CDR2 SNEGSKA (reference sequence). The CDR3 sequence is 12 residues long. The CDR3 loop reads CSVSQGAGIQYF. The CDR3 DNA reads as TGCAGTGTTTCACAGGGGGCCGGCATTCAGTACTTC.

The rearrangement uses TRBV20-1 and TRBJ2-7; D might be TRBD1 (6 bases). V was cut by 2 bases and J by 4 bases, with 18 bases left in between. This CDR3 spans 15 amino acids. Germline V gene lookup returns CDR1 DFQATT and CDR2 SNEGSKA (reference sequence). CDR3 bases: TGCAGTGCTAGACCCGGAGACAGGAGCCCATACGAGCAGTACTTC. Protein: CSARPGDRSPYEQYF.

V gene TRBV29-1 combines with J gene TRBJ2-1; D gene ambiguous. Germline CDR1 is SQVTM and CDR2 is ANQGSEA. The CDR3 extends over 10 amino acids. V was clipped by 3 bases and J by 8 bases, with 5 bases between them. The CDR3 DNA sequence: TGCAGCGTTGAGTGGGATGAGCAGTTCTTC. It encodes CSVEWDEQFF.

The sample holds many counts of this clonotype. This chain connects TRBV7-2 to TRBJ2-3, with 9 bases identical to TRBD2. V shed 3 bases and J 4 bases; nucleotides not matched to a gene: 8. This CDR3 comprises 16 residues. Germline assignment: CDR1 SGHTA and CDR2 FQGNSA. The CDR3 DNA is TGTGCCAGCAGCTTTTCGTGGGCGGGGGGGCCAGATACGCAGTATTTT. As protein: CASSFSWAGGPDTQYF.

The table lists this clonotype with a few counts. The V call is TRBV28, the J call TRBJ2-5; TRBD2 agrees at 13 bases. CDR1 and CDR2 from the germline V gene are MDHEN and SYDVKM. The CDR3 totals 16 residues. The junction had 7 bases not matched to a gene; V was cut back by 8 bases and J by 1 base. The CDR3 here is CASEPLAGGPQETQYF. In DNA, the CDR3 is TGTGCCAGCGAGCCACTAGCGGGGGGGCCCCAAGAGACCCAGTACTTC.

This clonotype has a handful of counts. V usage is TRBV27 and J usage is TRBJ2-1; 7 bases agree with TRBD1. Trimming took 0 bases from V and 9 from J; bases not matched to a gene: 8. In germline, CDR1 is MNHEY, CDR2 SMNVEV (reference sequence). CDR3 length equals 15 residues. The CDR3 protein is CASSLSRTGMSEQFF. CDR3 nucleotide sequence: TGTGCCAGCAGTTTATCCCGGACAGGTATGAGTGAGCAGTTCTTC.

V gene TRBV14 combines with J gene TRBJ1-4; a weak D match, TRBD1 (5 bases). This CDR3 has 16 residues. Trimming left V 0 bases short and J 4 bases short, with 12 bases between. CDR1 SGHDN and CDR2 FVKESK come from the germline V gene. The CDR3 DNA follows: TGTGCCAGCAGCCAAGATCCGGGGGACCTTAATGAAAAACTGTTTTTT. It codes for CASSQDPGDLNEKLFF. The variable domain in full, with the rest retrieved from reference TRBV14 and TRBJ1-4, is EAGVTQFPSHSVIEKGQTVTLRCDPISGHDNLYWYRRVMGKEIKFLLHFVKESKQDESGMPNNRFLAERTGGTYSTLKVQPAELEDSGVYFCASSQDPGDLNEKLFFGSGTQLSVL.

There are many counts of this clonotype. The rearrangement links TRBV7-6 to TRBJ2-2; D is unresolved. CDR1 and CDR2 from the germline V gene are SGHVS and FNYEAQ. Trimming took 8 bases from V and 7 from J, leaving 11 bases between them. The CDR3 loop spans 12 amino acids. The CDR3 here is CASLGFFGELFF. CDR3 bases: TGTGCCAGCCTGGGTTTTTTCGGGGAGCTGTTTTTT.

In this sample, this clonotype turned up many times. The chain has TRBV7-8 and TRBJ2-1; D is possibly TRBD1 (6 bases). The CDR3 is made up of 17 amino acids. Trimming cost V 6 bases and J 10 bases, with 28 bases left between them. Germline V CDR1 and CDR2: SGHVS, FQNEAQ. CDR3 amino acids: CASRLSGLRGLEMEQFF. CDR3 nucleotides: TGTGCCAGCAGACTATCAGGTCTAAGGGGGTTGGAGATGGAGCAGTTCTTC.

DNA for the CDR3: TGCAGTGCCCCCTCGTATCTTCTAGCGGGGCAAGAGACCCAGTACTTC. It is translated as CSAPSYLLAGQETQYF. J is TRBJ2-5 and V is TRBV20-1, with TRBD2 matching over 9 bases. The CDR3 covers 16 residues. Losses at the gene ends were 6 bases for V and 2 bases for J; bases not matched to a gene: 13. Germline values: CDR1 DFQATT, CDR2 SNEGSKA (reference sequence).

J is TRBJ1-5 and V is TRBV19, with 8 bases matching TRBD1. V dropped 5 bases and J dropped 5; count of bases not matched to a gene: 8. CDR1 and CDR2 from the germline V gene are LNHDA and SQIVND (reference sequence). The CDR3 extends over 15 amino acids. The CDR3 sequence is CASSPDRVVHQPQHF. The CDR3 DNA is TGTGCCAGTAGTCCGGACAGGGTGGTCCATCAGCCCCAGCATTTT.

This clonotype has a handful of counts. The rearrangement uses TRBV28 and TRBJ2-2; TRBD2 agrees at 7 bases. Germline trimming cut 3 bases from V and 2 bases from J; bases unmatched to any gene: 15. CDR1 and CDR2 from the germline V gene are MDHEN and SYDVKM. This CDR3 comprises 19 residues. This CDR3 reads CASSFGALRAGDNTGELFF. CDR3 in DNA: TGTGCCAGCAGTTTCGGCGCGTTGAGGGCGGGGGATAACACCGGGGAGCTGTTTTTT.

This chain joins TRBV5-5 and TRBJ1-5; weak D call: TRBD1 (5 bases). The CDR3 sequence is 14 residues long. Trimming took off 5 bases at V and 3 bases at J, with 12 bases between the two ends. CDR1 is SGHKS and CDR2 is YYEKEE in the germline V gene (reference sequence). The CDR3 region is CASSFGRDNQPQHF. In DNA, the CDR3 is TGTGCCAGCAGTTTTGGCAGGGACAATCAGCCCCAGCATTTT.

The chain combines TRBV14 with TRBJ2-2; D gene unclear. The V and J ends lost 11 bases and 5 bases respectively, with 6 bases between them. CDR1 is SGHDN, CDR2 FVKESK, per germline. The CDR3 is made up of 10 amino acids. This CDR3 is CAGRTGELFF. The CDR3 DNA reads as TGTGCCGGACGTACCGGGGAGCTGTTTTTT.

There are a few counts of this clonotype. The gene calls are TRBV24-1 and TRBJ2-1, with 7 bases matching TRBD2. V lost 0 bases, J lost 5 bases, and 6 bases stayed unmatched. Germline V gene sequence: CDR1 KGHDR, CDR2 SFDVKD. The CDR3 runs to 16 residues. Written as DNA, the CDR3 is TGTGCCACCAGTGATTTGGAGCTAGCGGACGACAATGAGCAGTTCTTC. It specifies CATSDLELADDNEQFF.

The chain employs TRBV6-5 and TRBJ2-7, with D unresolved. The CDR3 has 17 residues. V was shortened by 0 bases and J by 4 bases, with 19 bases between the two germline ends. CDR1 and CDR2 from the germline V gene are MNHEY and SVGAGI. CDR3 loop: CASSYSTGSAPGYEQYF. CDR3 DNA: TGTGCCAGCAGTTACTCGACTGGCTCGGCGCCGGGTTACGAGCAGTACTTC.

The chain is built from TRBV5-1 and TRBJ2-5; D assignment may be TRBD1 or TRBD2 (5 bases each). The CDR3 is made up of 16 amino acids. Germline-derived CDR1 and CDR2 are SGHRS and YFSETQ. Trimming took off 4 bases at V and 3 bases at J, with 19 bases between the two ends. This CDR3 reads CASSPMWDRPEETQYF. CDR3 DNA sequence: TGCGCCAGCAGCCCAATGTGGGACCGGCCAGAAGAGACCCAGTACTTC.

This clonotype was counted many times. The chain carries TRBV7-9 and TRBJ1-1; D is ambiguous. In germline, CDR1 is SEHNR, CDR2 FQNEAQ (reference sequence). V lost 3 bases, J lost 1 base, and 15 bases lay in between. There are 16 residues in the CDR3. This CDR3 reads CASSFRDYKPNTEAFF. DNA for the CDR3: TGTGCCAGCAGCTTCCGGGATTATAAACCGAACACTGAAGCTTTCTTT.

This clonotype was observed a few times. The V gene is TRBV12-3 or TRBV12-4, the J gene TRBJ1-5; maybe TRBD1 (6 bases). V lost 1 base and J 4 bases, leaving 14 bases between the germline ends. CDR3 size: 16 residues. The DNA of the CDR3 is TGTGCCAGCAGTTTAGAAGTCACAGGGAAAAATCAGCCCCAGCATTTT. Translated: CASSLEVTGKNQPQHF.